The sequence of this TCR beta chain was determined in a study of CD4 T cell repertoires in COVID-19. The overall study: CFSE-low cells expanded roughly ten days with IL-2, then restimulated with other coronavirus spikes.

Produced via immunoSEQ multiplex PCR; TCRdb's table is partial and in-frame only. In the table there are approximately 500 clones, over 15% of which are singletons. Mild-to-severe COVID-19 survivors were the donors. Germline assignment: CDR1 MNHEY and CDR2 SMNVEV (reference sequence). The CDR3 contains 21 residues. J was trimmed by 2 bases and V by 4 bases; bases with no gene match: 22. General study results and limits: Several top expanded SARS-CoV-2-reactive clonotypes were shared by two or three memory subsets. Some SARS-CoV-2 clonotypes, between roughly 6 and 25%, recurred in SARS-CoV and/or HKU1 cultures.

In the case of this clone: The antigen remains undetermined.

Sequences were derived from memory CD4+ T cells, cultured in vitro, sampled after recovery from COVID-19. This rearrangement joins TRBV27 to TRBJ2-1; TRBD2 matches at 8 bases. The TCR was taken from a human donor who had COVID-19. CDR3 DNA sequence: TGTGCCAGCAGTTCCTCCCCTCCAGCGGGGGCCCGTCGAGGAACCTACAATGAGCAGTTCTTC. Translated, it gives CASSSSPPAGARRGTYNEQFF.